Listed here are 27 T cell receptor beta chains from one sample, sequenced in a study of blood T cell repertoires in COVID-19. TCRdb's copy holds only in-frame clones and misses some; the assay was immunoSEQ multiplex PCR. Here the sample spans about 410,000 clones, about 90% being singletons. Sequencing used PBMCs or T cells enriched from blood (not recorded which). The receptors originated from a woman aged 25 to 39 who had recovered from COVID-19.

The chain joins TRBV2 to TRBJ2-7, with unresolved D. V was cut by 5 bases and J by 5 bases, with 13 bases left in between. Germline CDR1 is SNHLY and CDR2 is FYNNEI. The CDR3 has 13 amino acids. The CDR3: CASSLPLRDEQYF. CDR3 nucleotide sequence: TGTGCCAGCAGTCTACCCCTCCGTGACGAGCAGTACTTC.

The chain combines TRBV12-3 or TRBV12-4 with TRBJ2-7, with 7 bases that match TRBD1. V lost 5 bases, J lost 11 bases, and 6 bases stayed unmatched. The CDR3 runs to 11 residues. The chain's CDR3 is CASSRDSLEYF. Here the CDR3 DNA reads TGTGCCAGCAGTCGGGACAGTCTTGAGTACTTC.

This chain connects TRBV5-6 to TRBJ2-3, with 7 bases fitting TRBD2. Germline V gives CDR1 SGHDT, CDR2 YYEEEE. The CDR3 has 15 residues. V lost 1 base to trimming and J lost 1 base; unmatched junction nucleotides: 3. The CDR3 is CASSLRLAGTDTQYF. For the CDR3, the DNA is TGTGCCAGCAGCTTGCGGCTAGCGGGCACAGATACGCAGTATTTT.

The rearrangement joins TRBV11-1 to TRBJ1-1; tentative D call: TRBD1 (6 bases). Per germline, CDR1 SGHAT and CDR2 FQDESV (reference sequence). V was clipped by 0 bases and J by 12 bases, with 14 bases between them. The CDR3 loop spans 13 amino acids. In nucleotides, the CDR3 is TGTGCCAGCAGCTTAGCTGGGCCAGGGGTGACTTTCTTT. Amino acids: CASSLAGPGVTFF.

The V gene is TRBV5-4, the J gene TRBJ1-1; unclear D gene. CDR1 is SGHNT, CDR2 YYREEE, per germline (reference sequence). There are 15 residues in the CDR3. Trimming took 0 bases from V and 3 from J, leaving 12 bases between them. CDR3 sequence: CASSLVGQSHTEAFF. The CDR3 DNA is TGTGCCAGCAGCTTGGTTGGGCAGTCCCACACTGAAGCTTTCTTT.

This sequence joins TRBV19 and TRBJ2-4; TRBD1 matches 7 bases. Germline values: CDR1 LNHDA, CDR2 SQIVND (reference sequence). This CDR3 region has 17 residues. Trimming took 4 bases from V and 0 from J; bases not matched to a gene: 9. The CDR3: CASSTLDRAVAKNIQYF. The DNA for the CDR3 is TGTGCCAGTAGTACTCTTGACAGGGCGGTAGCCAAAAACATTCAGTACTTC.

As DNA, the CDR3 is TGTGCCAGCGAGGGACAGGAATGGAAGCCCCAGCATTTT. Translated, it gives CASEGQEWKPQHF. V usage is TRBV28 and J usage is TRBJ1-5; 8 positions match TRBD1. The germline V gene has CDR1 MDHEN and CDR2 SYDVKM. This CDR3 contains 13 residues. The V gene end was trimmed by 8 bases and the J gene end by 8 bases; junction bases not matched to a gene: 8. The full variable domain, in which reference TRBV28 and TRBJ1-5 provide the parts outside the CDR3, is DVKVTQSSRYLVKRTGEKVFLECVQDMDHENMFWYRQDPGLGLRLIYFSYDVKMKEKGDIPEGYSVSREKKERFSLILESASTNQTSMYLCASEGQEWKPQHFGDGTRLSIL.

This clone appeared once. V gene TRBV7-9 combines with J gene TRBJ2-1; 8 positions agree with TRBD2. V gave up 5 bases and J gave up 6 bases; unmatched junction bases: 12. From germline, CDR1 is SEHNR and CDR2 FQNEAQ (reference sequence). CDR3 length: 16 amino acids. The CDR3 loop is CASSPVGGGGRNEQFF. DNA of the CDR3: TGTGCCAGCAGCCCCGTGGGGGGCGGGGGGCGCAATGAGCAGTTCTTC. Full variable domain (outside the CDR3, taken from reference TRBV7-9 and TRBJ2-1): DTGVSQNPRHKITKRGQNVTFRCDPISEHNRLYWYRQTLGQGPEFLTYFQNEAQLEKSRLLSDRFSAERPKGSFSTLEIQRTEQGDSAMYLCASSPVGGGGRNEQFFGPGTRLTVL.

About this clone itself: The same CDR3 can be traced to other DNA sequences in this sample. The CDR3 is CAWSGQGDQPQHF. In DNA form, the CDR3 reads TGTGCCTGGAGTGGGCAAGGGGATCAGCCCCAGCATTTT. This chain links TRBV30 with TRBJ1-5, with D possibly being TRBD1 (5 bases). Trimming removed 1 base from V and 5 bases from J, with 9 bases in between. CDR1 GTSNPN and CDR2 SVGIG come from the germline V gene (reference sequence). This CDR3 spans 13 amino acids.

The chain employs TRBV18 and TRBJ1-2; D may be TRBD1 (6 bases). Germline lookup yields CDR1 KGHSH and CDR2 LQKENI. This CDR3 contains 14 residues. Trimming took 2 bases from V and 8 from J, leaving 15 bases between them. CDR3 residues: CASSPGQPGDGYTF. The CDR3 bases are TGTGCCAGCTCACCAGGACAACCAGGGGACGGCTACACCTTC.

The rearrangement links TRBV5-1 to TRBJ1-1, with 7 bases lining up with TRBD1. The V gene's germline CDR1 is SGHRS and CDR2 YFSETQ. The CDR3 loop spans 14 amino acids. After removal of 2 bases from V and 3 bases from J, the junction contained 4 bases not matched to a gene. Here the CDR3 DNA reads TGCGCCAGCAGCTTACCCGGGACAGACACTGAAGCTTTCTTT. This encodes CASSLPGTDTEAFF.

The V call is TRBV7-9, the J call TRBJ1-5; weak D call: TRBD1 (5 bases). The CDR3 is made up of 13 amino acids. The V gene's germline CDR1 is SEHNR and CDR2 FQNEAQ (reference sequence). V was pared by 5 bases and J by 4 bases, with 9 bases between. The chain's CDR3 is CASSLDSNQPQHF. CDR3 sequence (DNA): TGTGCCAGCAGCCTCGACAGTAATCAGCCCCAGCATTTT.

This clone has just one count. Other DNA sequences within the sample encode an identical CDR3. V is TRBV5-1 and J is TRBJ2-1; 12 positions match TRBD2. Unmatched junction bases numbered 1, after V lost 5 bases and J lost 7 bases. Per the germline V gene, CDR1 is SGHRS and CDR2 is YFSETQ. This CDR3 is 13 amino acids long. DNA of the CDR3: TGCGCCAGCAGACTAGCGGGGGGAAATGAGCAGTTCTTC. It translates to CASRLAGGNEQFF.

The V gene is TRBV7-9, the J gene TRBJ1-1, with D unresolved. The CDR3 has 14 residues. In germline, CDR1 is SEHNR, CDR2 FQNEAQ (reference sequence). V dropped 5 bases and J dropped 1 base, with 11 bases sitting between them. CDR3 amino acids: CASSQVGRNTEAFF. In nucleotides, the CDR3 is TGTGCCAGCAGCCAGGTTGGCAGGAACACTGAAGCTTTCTTT.

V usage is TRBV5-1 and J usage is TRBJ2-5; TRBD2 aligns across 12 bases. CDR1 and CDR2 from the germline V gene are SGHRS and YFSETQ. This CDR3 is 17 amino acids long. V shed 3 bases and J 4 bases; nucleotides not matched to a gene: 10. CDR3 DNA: TGCGCCAGCAGCTGGGGGTTACTAGCGGGAGGTGCAGAGACCCAGTACTTC. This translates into CASSWGLLAGGAETQYF. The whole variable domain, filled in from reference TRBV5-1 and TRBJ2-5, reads KAGVTQTPRYLIKTRGQQVTLSCSPISGHRSVSWYQQTPGQGLQFLFEYFSETQRNKGNFPGRFSGRQFSNSRSEMNVSTLELGDSALYLCASSWGLLAGGAETQYFGPGTRLLVL.

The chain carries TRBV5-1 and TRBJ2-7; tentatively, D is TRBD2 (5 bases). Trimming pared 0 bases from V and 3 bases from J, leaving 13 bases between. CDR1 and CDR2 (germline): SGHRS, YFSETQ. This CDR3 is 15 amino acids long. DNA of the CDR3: TGCGCCAGCAGCTTGGTTCGCGGAGGAAACTACGAGCAGTACTTC. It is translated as CASSLVRGGNYEQYF.

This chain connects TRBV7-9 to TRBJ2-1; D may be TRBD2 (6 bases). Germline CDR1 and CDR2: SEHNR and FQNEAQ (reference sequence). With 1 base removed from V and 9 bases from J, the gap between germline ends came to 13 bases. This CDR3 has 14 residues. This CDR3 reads CASSLDSGFSEQFF. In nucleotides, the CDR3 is TGTGCCAGCAGCTTAGACAGCGGGTTCAGTGAGCAGTTCTTC. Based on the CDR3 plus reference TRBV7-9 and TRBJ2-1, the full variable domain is DTGVSQNPRHKITKRGQNVTFRCDPISEHNRLYWYRQTLGQGPEFLTYFQNEAQLEKSRLLSDRFSAERPKGSFSTLEIQRTEQGDSAMYLCASSLDSGFSEQFFGPGTRLTVL.

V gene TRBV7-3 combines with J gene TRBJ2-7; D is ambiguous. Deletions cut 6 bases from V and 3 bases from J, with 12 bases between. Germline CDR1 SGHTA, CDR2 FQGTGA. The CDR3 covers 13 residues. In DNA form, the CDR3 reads TGTGCCAGCAGTCAAGGCCCTAGCTACGAGCAGTACTTC. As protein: CASSQGPSYEQYF. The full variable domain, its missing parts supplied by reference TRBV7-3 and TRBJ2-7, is GAGVSQTPSNKVTEKGKYVELRCDPISGHTALYWYRQSLGQGPEFLIYFQGTGAADDSGLPNDRFFAVRPEGSVSTLKIQRTERGDSAVYLCASSQGPSYEQYFGPGTRLTVT.

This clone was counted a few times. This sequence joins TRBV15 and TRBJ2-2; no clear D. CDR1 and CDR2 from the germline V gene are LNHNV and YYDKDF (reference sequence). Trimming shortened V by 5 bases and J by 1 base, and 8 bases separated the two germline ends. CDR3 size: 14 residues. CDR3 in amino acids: CATSLYRNTGELFF. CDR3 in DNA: TGTGCCACCAGCTTATACAGGAACACCGGGGAGCTGTTTTTT.

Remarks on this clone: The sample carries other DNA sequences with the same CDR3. This CDR3 reads CASSQARNEKLFF. The CDR3 DNA sequence: TGCGCCAGCAGCCAAGCACGGAATGAAAAACTGTTTTTT. The rearrangement links TRBV4-1 to TRBJ1-4; no clear D gene. The length of the CDR3 is 13 residues. From germline, CDR1 is MGHRA and CDR2 YSYEKL. The V gene lost 1 base and the J gene lost 5 bases, with 5 bases spanning the gap.

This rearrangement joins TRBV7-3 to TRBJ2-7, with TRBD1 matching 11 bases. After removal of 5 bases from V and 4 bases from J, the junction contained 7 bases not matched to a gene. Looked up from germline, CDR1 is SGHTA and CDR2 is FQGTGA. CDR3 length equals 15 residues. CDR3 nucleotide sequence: TGTGCCAGCAGCCCTGCCGGGACAGGGGGATACGAGCAGTACTTC. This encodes CASSPAGTGGYEQYF.

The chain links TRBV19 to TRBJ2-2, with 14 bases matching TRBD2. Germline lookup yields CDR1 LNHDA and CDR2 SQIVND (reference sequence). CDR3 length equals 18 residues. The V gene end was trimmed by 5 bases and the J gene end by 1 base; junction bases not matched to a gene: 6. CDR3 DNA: TGTGCCAGTAGTTTCGGGACTAGCGGGAGAGGGAACACCGGGGAGCTGTTTTTT. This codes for CASSFGTSGRGNTGELFF.

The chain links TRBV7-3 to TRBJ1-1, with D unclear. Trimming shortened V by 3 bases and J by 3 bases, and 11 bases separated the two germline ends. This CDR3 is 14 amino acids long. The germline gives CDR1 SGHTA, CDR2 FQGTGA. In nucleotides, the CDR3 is TGTGCCAGCAGCTTTAGCGGCGGGGACACTGAAGCTTTCTTT. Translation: CASSFSGGDTEAFF.

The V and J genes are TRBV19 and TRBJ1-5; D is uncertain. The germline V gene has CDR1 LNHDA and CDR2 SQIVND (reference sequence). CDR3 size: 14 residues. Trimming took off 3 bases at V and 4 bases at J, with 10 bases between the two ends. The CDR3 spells CASSMVQKNQPQHF. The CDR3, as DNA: TGTGCCAGTAGTATGGTACAAAAAAATCAGCCCCAGCATTTT.

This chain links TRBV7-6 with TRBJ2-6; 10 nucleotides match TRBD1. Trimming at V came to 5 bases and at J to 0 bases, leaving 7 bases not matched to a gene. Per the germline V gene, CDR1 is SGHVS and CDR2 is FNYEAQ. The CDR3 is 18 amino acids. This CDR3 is CASSLRDRGYSGANVLTF. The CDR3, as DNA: TGTGCCAGCAGCCTACGGGACAGGGGATACTCTGGGGCCAACGTCCTGACTTTC.

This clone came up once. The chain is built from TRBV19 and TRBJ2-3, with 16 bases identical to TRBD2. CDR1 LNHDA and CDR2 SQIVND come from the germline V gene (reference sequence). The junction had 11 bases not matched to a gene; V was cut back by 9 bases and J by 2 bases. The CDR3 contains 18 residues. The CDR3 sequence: CASKGLAGGGPLTDTQYF. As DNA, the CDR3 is TGTGCCAGCAAGGGACTAGCGGGAGGGGGACCACTCACAGATACGCAGTATTTT.

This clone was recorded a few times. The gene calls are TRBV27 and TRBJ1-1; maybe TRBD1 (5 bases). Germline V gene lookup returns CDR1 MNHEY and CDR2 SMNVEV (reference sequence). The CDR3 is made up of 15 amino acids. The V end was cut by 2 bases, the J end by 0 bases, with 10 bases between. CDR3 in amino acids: CASSLAGGVNTEAFF. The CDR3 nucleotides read TGTGCCAGCAGTTTAGCCGGGGGGGTGAACACTGAAGCTTTCTTT.